The 28 T cell receptor beta chains listed next were all sequenced from one sample in a study of T cell responses to AZD1222 COVID-19 vaccine. The data were produced by immunoSEQ multiplex PCR, yet TCRdb's version contains in-frame clones alone and is incomplete. In the table there are 120,000 or so clones, about 87% of which are singletons. The sequencing used peripheral blood, collected on day 0 of AZD1222 vaccination. The receptors come from an adult in good health.

The chain links TRBV7-2 to TRBJ2-1, with 8 positions matching TRBD1. This CDR3 contains 14 residues. Germline assignment: CDR1 SGHTA and CDR2 FQGNSA. Trimming removed 6 bases from V and 7 bases from J; junction bases left unmatched: 8. CDR3 residues: CASRPGGAENEQFF. DNA for the CDR3: TGTGCCAGCAGGCCAGGGGGCGCTGAAAATGAGCAGTTCTTC.

The chain is built from TRBV5-1 and TRBJ2-6; D is possibly TRBD1 (6 bases). CDR1 is SGHRS and CDR2 is YFSETQ in the germline V gene. CDR3 length: 16 residues. Trimming removed 3 bases from V and 3 bases from J, with 13 bases in between. The CDR3 here is CASSSTTGGGANVLTF. The CDR3, as DNA: TGCGCCAGCAGCTCCACGACAGGTGGTGGGGCCAACGTCCTGACTTTC.

The chain has TRBV9 and TRBJ2-3, with D unclear. Trimming pared 0 bases from V and 1 base from J, leaving 9 bases between. CDR3 length: 15 amino acids. Germline V gene lookup returns CDR1 SGDLS and CDR2 YYNGEE. Here the CDR3 reads CASSVVLAGTDTQYF. For the CDR3, the DNA is TGTGCCAGCAGCGTAGTGTTGGCGGGCACAGATACGCAGTATTTT.

This clone was recorded once. This chain links TRBV27 with TRBJ1-1; no definite D call. In germline, CDR1 is MNHEY, CDR2 SMNVEV (reference sequence). V lost 3 bases, J lost 2 bases, and 10 bases lay in between. This CDR3 is built from 14 residues. CDR3 DNA sequence: TGTGCCAGCAGTTTTTTCGGCCAAAACACTGAAGCTTTCTTT. Residues: CASSFFGQNTEAFF.

The chain joins TRBV6-4 to TRBJ2-3; 7 bases are shared with TRBD2. This CDR3 comprises 14 residues. Germline V gene lookup returns CDR1 MRHNA and CDR2 SNTAGT. The V segment lost 0 bases and the J segment 5 bases; nucleotides outside the gene matches: 2. The CDR3 reads CASSDSGGGDTQYF. The CDR3 DNA sequence: TGTGCCAGCAGTGACTCAGGCGGGGGAGATACGCAGTATTTT.

This clone was counted a few times. CDR3 coding DNA: TGTGCCAGCAGCCCCCGAAATTCACCCCTCCACTTT. It yields the protein CASSPRNSPLHF. The chain couples TRBV6-5 to TRBJ1-6, with D unclear. Trimming took off 6 bases at V and 7 bases at J, with 7 bases between the two ends. The CDR3 loop spans 12 amino acids. Germline CDR1 reads MNHEY; CDR2 reads SVGAGI.

The chain employs TRBV5-1 and TRBJ1-6, with D unresolved. The CDR3 consists of 15 residues. Germline CDR1 and CDR2: SGHRS and YFSETQ. The V gene lost 5 bases and the J gene lost 1 base, with 10 bases spanning the gap. The CDR3 here is CASRFSGSYNSPLHF. DNA of the CDR3: TGCGCCAGCAGATTTTCTGGATCCTATAATTCACCCCTCCACTTT.

The CDR3, as DNA: TGTGCCAGCAGTGGGACAGTCGAGCAGTACTTC. It translates to CASSGTVEQYF. This chain connects TRBV28 to TRBJ2-7; 7 nucleotides align to TRBD1. CDR3 size: 11 residues. V was pared by 5 bases and J by 6 bases, with 1 base of the junction left unmatched. The V gene's germline CDR1 is MDHEN and CDR2 SYDVKM.

The rearrangement uses TRBV5-1 and TRBJ2-5; maybe TRBD1 (6 bases). V was clipped by 1 base and J by 1 base, with 11 bases between them. The CDR3 consists of 15 residues. CDR1 SGHRS and CDR2 YFSETQ come from the germline V gene. CDR3 nucleotides: TGCGCCAGCAGCTTGATGGGGGCGATCCAAGAGACCCAGTACTTC. It encodes CASSLMGAIQETQYF.

This chain connects TRBV5-1 to TRBJ2-4, with 7 nucleotides matching TRBD1. The germline gives CDR1 SGHRS, CDR2 YFSETQ. There are 15 residues in the CDR3. Germline trimming cut 4 bases from V and 8 bases from J; bases unmatched to any gene: 12. CDR3 nucleotides: TGCGCCAGCAGCCCATATGACAGGGTCGTCGACATTCAGTACTTC. Translated, it gives CASSPYDRVVDIQYF.

The chain joins TRBV2 to TRBJ1-2, with a weak D call TRBD1 (6 bases). Trimming stripped 4 bases from V and 7 bases from J, with 13 bases between. The germline V gene encodes CDR1 SNHLY and CDR2 FYNNEI. The CDR3 runs to 13 residues. The DNA for the CDR3 is TGTGCCAGCAGTGCCCTCAGGGGCGGTGGCTACACCTTC. Protein sequence: CASSALRGGGYTF.

Only one count was recorded for this clone. The gene calls are TRBV7-9 and TRBJ2-3, with D perhaps matching TRBD1 (5 bases). Germline assignment: CDR1 SEHNR and CDR2 FQNEAQ (reference sequence). V lost 6 bases, J lost 3 bases, and 13 bases lay in between. The CDR3 has 14 amino acids. CDR3 in amino acids: CASRPAQGTDTQYF. The CDR3 DNA reads as TGTGCCAGCAGACCGGCCCAGGGTACAGATACGCAGTATTTT.

The V and J genes are TRBV5-1 and TRBJ1-2, with TRBD1 matching over 7 bases. The V segment lost 4 bases and the J segment 6 bases; nucleotides outside the gene matches: 9. Germline CDR1 reads SGHRS; CDR2 reads YFSETQ. The CDR3 consists of 14 residues. As DNA, the CDR3 is TGCGCCAGCAGCGCTACCGGGACAGAGAATGGCTACACCTTC. Its translation: CASSATGTENGYTF.

The chain links TRBV15 to TRBJ1-2; 10 nucleotides line up with TRBD1. This CDR3 region has 13 residues. CDR1 and CDR2 (germline): LNHNV, YYDKDF (reference sequence). Unmatched junction bases numbered 2, after V lost 5 bases and J lost 5 bases. The CDR3 spells CATSPDRGYGYTF. The CDR3 DNA reads TGTGCCACCAGCCCGGACAGGGGGTATGGCTACACCTTC.

The chain is built from TRBV5-1 and TRBJ1-2; TRBD1 aligns across 7 bases. The CDR3 has 13 residues. The ends lost 4 bases at V and 6 bases at J; junction bases unmatched: 6. Germline V gene lookup returns CDR1 SGHRS and CDR2 YFSETQ. CDR3 DNA sequence: TGCGCCAGCAGCCCCCGGGACAGAGATGGCTACACCTTC. Translated, it gives CASSPRDRDGYTF.

The chain combines TRBV7-2 with TRBJ1-4; no reliable D call. The CDR3 has 12 amino acids. V was shortened by 3 bases and J by 3 bases, with 2 bases between the two germline ends. Germline V lookup: CDR1 SGHTA, CDR2 FQGNSA. The CDR3 coding sequence is TGTGCCAGCAGCTTTTCTAATGAAAAACTGTTTTTT. It is translated as CASSFSNEKLFF.

The chain is built from TRBV4-3 and TRBJ1-4; D perhaps matches TRBD1 (6 bases). The CDR3 loop spans 14 amino acids. Germline CDR1 is LGHNA and CDR2 is YSLEER. Trimming removed 0 bases from V and 7 bases from J, with 9 bases in between. The CDR3 nucleotides read TGCGCCAGCAGCCAAGACACCAGGGGTGAAAAACTGTTTTTT. Its protein is CASSQDTRGEKLFF.

This chain joins TRBV18 and TRBJ1-2; tentative D call: TRBD1 (5 bases). The CDR3 extends over 17 amino acids. The ends were cut back, 1 base at V and 4 bases at J, with 19 bases in the middle. CDR1 is KGHSH, CDR2 LQKENI, per germline. In DNA, the CDR3 is TGTGCCAGCTCACCACGGGAGTTCGCAGGGTCTTCCTATGGCTACACCTTC. Translated: CASSPREFAGSSYGYTF.

V gene TRBV4-1 combines with J gene TRBJ1-2; no reliable D call. V was trimmed by 2 bases and J by 0 bases, leaving 10 bases between them. The CDR3 contains 15 residues. From germline, CDR1 is MGHRA and CDR2 YSYEKL. The CDR3 nucleotides read TGCGCCAGCAGCCAAAGCGGAGACTCTAACTATGGCTACACCTTC. Amino acids: CASSQSGDSNYGYTF.

The gene calls are TRBV12-3 or TRBV12-4 and TRBJ2-7; D not certain. There are 12 residues in the CDR3. Trimming stripped 4 bases from V and 3 bases from J, with 7 bases between. The CDR3 loop reads CASSSGNYEQYF. Written as DNA, the CDR3 is TGTGCCAGCAGTTCCGGAAACTACGAGCAGTACTTC.

The chain is built from TRBV28 and TRBJ1-1; D remains unclear. In germline, CDR1 is MDHEN, CDR2 SYDVKM. Trimming took 4 bases from V and 8 from J, leaving 11 bases between them. This CDR3 comprises 12 residues. CDR3 sequence: CASSWATGEAFF. CDR3 nucleotide sequence: TGTGCCAGCAGTTGGGCCACCGGGGAAGCTTTCTTT. The variable domain in full, completed from reference TRBV28 and TRBJ1-1, reads DVKVTQSSRYLVKRTGEKVFLECVQDMDHENMFWYRQDPGLGLRLIYFSYDVKMKEKGDIPEGYSVSREKKERFSLILESASTNQTSMYLCASSWATGEAFFGQGTRLTVV.

With regard to this clone: The same CDR3 arises from other DNA sequences in this sample as well. V and J are TRBV28 and TRBJ2-5; the D gene is possibly TRBD1 (6 bases). Germline lookup yields CDR1 MDHEN and CDR2 SYDVKM. The V gene lost 2 bases and the J gene lost 4 bases, with 8 bases spanning the gap. This CDR3 comprises 13 residues. The CDR3 loop reads CASSLTGRETQYF. The CDR3 coding sequence is TGTGCCAGCAGTTTAACAGGGCGAGAGACCCAGTACTTC.

V and J are TRBV9 and TRBJ1-6, with 9 bases that match TRBD1. This CDR3 contains 17 residues. The V gene's germline CDR1 is SGDLS and CDR2 YYNGEE. Trimming took 3 bases from V and 6 from J; bases not matched to a gene: 10. CDR3 in DNA: TGTGCCAGCAGCGAGCGCCCCGGGACAGGGTTTAATTCACCCCTCCACTTT. Translating it yields CASSERPGTGFNSPLHF.

This clone has just one count. The CDR3 is CASSFREGYGYTF. For the CDR3, the DNA is TGTGCCAGCAGTTTCAGGGAGGGGTATGGCTACACCTTC. The chain has TRBV12-3 or TRBV12-4 and TRBJ1-2; possibly TRBD1 for D (5 bases). The ends were cut back, 3 bases at V and 5 bases at J, with 10 bases in the middle. The CDR3 contains 13 residues.

The CDR3 DNA reads as TGTGCCAGTAGAATCCCAAATCAGCCCCAGCATTTT. This sequence encodes CASRIPNQPQHF. V is TRBV19 and J is TRBJ1-5; no reliable D call. Trimming pared 6 bases from V and 4 bases from J, leaving 7 bases between. CDR1 and CDR2 from the germline V gene are LNHDA and SQIVND (reference sequence). The CDR3 sequence is 12 residues long.

The chain has TRBV5-4 and TRBJ2-7; the D gene is possibly TRBD1 (5 bases). The CDR3 length is 14 residues. Trimming took off 2 bases at V and 6 bases at J, with 15 bases between the two ends. Germline CDR1 is SGHNT and CDR2 is YYREEE (reference sequence). CDR3 DNA: TGTGCCAGCAGCTTAGTGGGCCGTCAGGGCGAGCAGTACTTC. It codes for CASSLVGRQGEQYF.

V and J are TRBV4-3 and TRBJ1-1; no definite D call. Germline assignment: CDR1 LGHNA and CDR2 YSLEER. Between the trimmed V and J ends, which lost 3 bases and 0 bases, there was a span of 8 bases. The CDR3 runs to 14 residues. The CDR3 here is CASSQGIMNTEAFF. DNA for the CDR3: TGCGCCAGCAGCCAGGGGATTATGAACACTGAAGCTTTCTTT.

The chain recombines TRBV6-4 with TRBJ1-5; D unclear. V was cut by 2 bases and J by 5 bases, with 10 bases left in between. The CDR3 totals 14 residues. Germline CDR1 is MRHNA and CDR2 is SNTAGT. CDR3: CASSDRCPDQPQHF. The CDR3 coding sequence is TGTGCCAGCAGTGACAGGTGTCCGGATCAGCCCCAGCATTTT.